The 2 T cell receptor beta chains listed next were all sequenced from one sample in a study of T-cell memory formation after mild COVID-19. Each CDR3 protein is one row after TCRdb ran MiXCR on the 5' RACE reads. The table lists 65,000 to 95,000 distinct CDR3 sequences, more than 10% of them singletons. Sequenced material: PBMCs or a T cell subset sorted from them (not recorded which). The receptors were gathered from a man aged 18 to 30 who had mild COVID-19 (a few samples of this study predate the infection). Cell type and time point are not known.

This clonotype was counted a few times. The chain joins TRBV12-3 or TRBV12-4 to TRBJ2-6, with TRBD1 matching over 7 bases. The CDR3 spans 15 residues. Trimming at V came to 7 bases and at J to 4 bases, leaving 7 bases not matched to a gene. The CDR3: CASTQTGYGANVLTF. The CDR3 DNA reads TGTGCCAGCACTCAGACAGGGTACGGGGCCAACGTCCTGACTTTC.

V usage is TRBV11-2 and J usage is TRBJ2-7, with D perhaps TRBD1 (6 bases). From germline, CDR1 is SGHAT and CDR2 FQNNGV. Trimming pared 2 bases from V and 3 bases from J, leaving 11 bases between. The CDR3 is 14 amino acids. The CDR3 is CASSLSGDLYEQYF. The CDR3 nucleotides are TGTGCCAGCAGCTTATCAGGGGACCTCTACGAGCAGTACTTC.